Each of the 27 T cell receptor beta chains below was sequenced from the same sample in a study of glioma-infiltrating T cells. Amplification of TCR alpha and beta CDR3 regions from RNA used iRepertoire nested multiplex PCR. TCRdb redid the calling of the multiplex PCR reads with MiXCR, one entry per CDR3 protein. The sample has more than 95,000 distinct CDR3 sequences; 20% to 25% are singletons. Sequenced: glioma tissue, nonneoplastic brain tissue, or PBMCs (not recorded which). The receptors derive from a human donor with low-grade glioma or glioblastoma, undergoing nonglioma brain surgery, or in good health (not recorded which).

Concerning this clonotype: It may be a read error: a sequence one base away is much more abundant. J is TRBJ2-5 and V is TRBV27; TRBD2 might be the D (7 bases). In germline, CDR1 is MNHEY, CDR2 SMNVEV (reference sequence). V gave up 10 bases and J gave up 2 bases, with 14 bases separating them. This CDR3 spans 13 amino acids. Written as DNA, the CDR3 is TGTGCCACCAGGGGAGGGGGACAAGAGACCCAGTACTTC. Translated: CATRGGGQETQYF.

The chain carries TRBV27 and TRBJ2-3, with 10 bases aligning to TRBD1. In germline, CDR1 is MNHEY, CDR2 SMNVEV (reference sequence). CDR3 length: 15 amino acids. The V segment lost 5 bases and the J segment 7 bases; nucleotides outside the gene matches: 9. In DNA form, the CDR3 reads TGTGCCAGCAGTGACGGGACAGGGGTAGCGAATACGCAGTATTTT. Its translation: CASSDGTGVANTQYF.

Details on this clonotype: A read error may explain this, as a much larger clone is one base away. The chain has TRBV27 and TRBJ2-7, with 9 bases fitting TRBD1. Per the germline V gene, CDR1 is MNHEY and CDR2 is SMNVEV (reference sequence). There are 14 residues in the CDR3. This CDR3 is CASRGQGRPYEQHF. The CDR3 bases are TGTGCCAGCAGAGGACAGGGGCGCCCCTACGAGCAGCACTTC.

V and J are TRBV5-1 and TRBJ2-7; 9 bases are a match to TRBD1. The CDR3 is 14 amino acids. Germline CDR1 and CDR2: SGHRS and YFSETQ. V lost 4 bases to trimming and J lost 6 bases; unmatched junction nucleotides: 8. As DNA, the CDR3 is TGCGCCAGCAGCCCCCGGGACAGGGCGATCGAGCAGTACTTC. This encodes CASSPRDRAIEQYF.

With respect to this clonotype: In this CDR3 the conserved last residue, phenylalanine or tryptophan, is missing, so a read error is likely. This chain joins TRBV20-1 and TRBJ1-2, with D tentatively TRBD1 (5 bases). Germline V gene sequence: CDR1 DFQATT, CDR2 SNEGSKA (reference sequence). V gave up 6 bases and J gave up 3 bases, with 17 bases separating them. This CDR3 region has 14 residues. Here the CDR3 reads CSAARGGGDYGYTS. DNA for the CDR3: TGCAGTGCCGCTAGGGGAGGTGGAGACTATGGCTACACCTCC.

This clonotype was detected many times. V usage is TRBV4-3 and J usage is TRBJ2-1; 11 bases line up with TRBD2. The CDR3 totals 17 residues. Germline assignment: CDR1 LGHNA and CDR2 YSLEER. V was clipped by 1 base and J by 4 bases; unmatched bases: 6. CDR3 amino acids: CASSQVTSGIQYNEQFF. CDR3 bases: TGCGCCAGCAGCCAAGTGACTAGCGGGATTCAGTACAATGAGCAGTTCTTC.

The genes are TRBV5-1 and TRBJ2-7; D unclear. Germline CDR1 and CDR2: SGHRS and YFSETQ. The CDR3 runs to 15 residues. Trimming took off 0 bases at V and 6 bases at J, with 16 bases between the two ends. This chain's CDR3 is CASSLGVVEVGEQYF. CDR3 DNA sequence: TGCGCCAGCAGCTTGGGAGTGGTTGAGGTCGGCGAGCAGTACTTC.

Concerning this clonotype: The conserved phenylalanine or tryptophan is not found at the CDR3 terminus, so this likely reflects a read error. No DNA is shown, since the ends of the CDR3 on it are uncertain; the CDR3 is the one TCRdb lists. This rearrangement joins TRBV27 to TRBJ2-1. Germline loops: CDR1 MNHEY, CDR2 SMNVEV (reference sequence). Inclusive of both ends, the CDR3 amounts to 13 amino acids. The CDR3 loop reads CASSPSSYNERFL.

This clonotype was seen many times. The V gene is TRBV7-2, the J gene TRBJ2-4; a possible D gene is TRBD2 (6 bases). V lost 1 base and J 2 bases, leaving 12 bases between the germline ends. The germline CDR1 and CDR2 sequences are SGHTA and FQGNSA. The CDR3 loop spans 16 amino acids. In DNA form, the CDR3 reads TGTGCCAGCAGCTTAGGATGGGACTTTTCCAAAAACATTCAGTACTTC. Its translation: CASSLGWDFSKNIQYF.

This clonotype occurred many times. This sequence joins TRBV20-1 and TRBJ1-2; no firm D call. V was cut by 0 bases and J by 5 bases, with 16 bases left in between. The germline V gene has CDR1 DFQATT and CDR2 SNEGSKA (reference sequence). The CDR3 loop spans 15 amino acids. The CDR3 protein is CSARDGRTPAYGYTF. CDR3 in DNA: TGCAGTGCTAGAGATGGAAGGACCCCTGCATATGGCTACACCTTC.

This clonotype was observed at least ten times. The J gene is TRBJ1-1, the V gene TRBV6-1, with TRBD1 matching 7 bases. V shed 5 bases and J 0 bases; nucleotides not matched to a gene: 9. Germline V gene data show CDR1 as MNHNS and CDR2 as SASEGT. The CDR3 covers 16 residues. As DNA, the CDR3 is TGTGCCAGCAGTTCACCGACAGGGATAATGAACACTGAAGCTTTCTTT. Amino acids: CASSSPTGIMNTEAFF.

The chain recombines TRBV29-1 with TRBJ1-1; no clear D gene. Between the trimmed V and J ends, which lost 3 bases and 2 bases, there was a span of 10 bases. Germline V lookup: CDR1 SQVTM, CDR2 ANQGSEA. The CDR3 spans 13 residues. CDR3 in DNA: TGCAGCGTTGATAGCCCCCTAAACACTGAAGCTTTCTTT. The encoded protein is CSVDSPLNTEAFF.

In its sample, this clonotype was seen many times. V and J are TRBV4-3 and TRBJ1-5; D is unclear. The germline V gene has CDR1 LGHNA and CDR2 YSLEER. V lost 0 bases to trimming and J lost 7 bases, with 13 bases between them. The CDR3 consists of 15 residues. The DNA for the CDR3 is TGCGCCAGCAGCCAAGATACTGCTGCTGGGCAGCCCCAGCATTTT. It codes for CASSQDTAAGQPQHF.

Only a few counts were recorded for this clonotype. The V call is TRBV7-2, the J call TRBJ2-7; 7 bases align to TRBD1. Trimming cost V 5 bases and J 1 base; bases outside gene matches: 5. The CDR3 contains 14 residues. CDR1 is SGHTA, CDR2 FQGNSA, per germline. CDR3 region: CASSQGDISYEQYF. The CDR3 bases are TGTGCCAGCAGCCAGGGGGACATATCCTACGAGCAGTACTTC. Filled out from reference TRBV7-2 and TRBJ2-7, the complete variable domain reads GAGVSQSPSNKVTEKGKDVELRCDPISGHTALYWYRQSLGQGLEFLIYFQGNSAPDKSGLPSDRFSAERTGGSVSTLTIQRTQQEDSAVYLCASSQGDISYEQYFGPGTRLTVT.

The table lists this clonotype with many counts. The CDR3 sequence: CASSLTGSGDTQYF. The CDR3 DNA reads as TGTGCCAGCTCTTTAACCGGGAGCGGTGATACGCAGTATTTT. This rearrangement joins TRBV18 to TRBJ2-3; the D gene is possibly TRBD2 (6 bases). Trimming removed 6 bases at V and 6 bases at J, with 16 bases between. The V gene's germline CDR1 is KGHSH and CDR2 LQKENI. This CDR3 comprises 14 residues.

This clonotype was seen ten or more times. V and J are TRBV7-2 and TRBJ2-3; 10 nucleotides match TRBD1. The germline V gene encodes CDR1 SGHTA and CDR2 FQGNSA. V lost 4 bases to trimming and J lost 4 bases; unmatched junction nucleotides: 2. This CDR3 comprises 14 residues. CDR3 sequence: CASSWTGGADTQYF. The CDR3 DNA reads TGTGCCAGCAGCTGGACAGGGGGGGCAGATACGCAGTATTTT.

This clonotype has a handful of counts. The chain carries TRBV5-4 and TRBJ2-1; maybe TRBD1 (6 bases). Per the germline V gene, CDR1 is SGHNT and CDR2 is YYREEE (reference sequence). The CDR3 covers 16 residues. Trimming took 2 bases from V and 3 from J, leaving 15 bases between them. CDR3: CASSFVRGSNYNEQFF. The DNA of the CDR3 is TGTGCCAGCAGCTTTGTTAGGGGGAGTAACTACAATGAGCAGTTCTTC.

This clonotype occurred once. A much bigger clone sits one base away, suggesting this may be a read error. The V call is TRBV16, the J call TRBJ2-7, with D possibly TRBD2 on 6 matching bases. Deletions cut 4 bases from V and 7 bases from J, with 17 bases between. The CDR3 consists of 14 residues. Germline lookup yields CDR1 KGHSY and CDR2 FQNENV. The CDR3 nucleotides read TGTGCCAGCAGCCCTCGACTAGTGGCCAATGAGCAGTACTTC. It codes for CASSPRLVANEQYF.

This clonotype was recorded at least ten times. CDR3 sequence (DNA): TGCAGTGCTAGGCCGCCCATGGGGGGGACCAATGAGCAGTTCTTC. It translates to CSARPPMGGTNEQFF. The J gene is TRBJ2-1, the V gene TRBV20-1, with 7 bases lining up with TRBD2. Trimming took 3 bases from V and 6 from J; bases not matched to a gene: 11. CDR3 length: 15 amino acids. Germline loops: CDR1 DFQATT, CDR2 SNEGSKA (reference sequence).

This clonotype has only a few counts. A much bigger clone sits one base away, suggesting this may be a read error. The chain carries TRBV6-2 or TRBV6-3 and TRBJ2-3; 7 bases fit TRBD2. Germline trimming cut 6 bases from V and 2 bases from J; bases unmatched to any gene: 2. Germline loops: CDR1 MNHEY, CDR2 SVGEGT. The CDR3 extends over 13 amino acids. The CDR3 here is CASRRDYTDTQYF. CDR3 nucleotides: TGTGCCAGCAGACGGGACTACACAGATACGCAGTATTTT.

This clonotype has at least ten counts. V usage is TRBV27 and J usage is TRBJ2-3; 9 bases are shared with TRBD1. The length of the CDR3 is 16 residues. Germline CDR1 MNHEY, CDR2 SMNVEV (reference sequence). V lost 5 bases and J lost 4; bases outside the gene matches: 10. CDR3 nucleotide sequence: TGTGCCAGCAGTCTCGAACAGGGGGCAGCGTCAGATACGCAGTATTTT. Protein: CASSLEQGAASDTQYF.

This clonotype was detected ten times or more. The V and J genes are TRBV20-1 and TRBJ2-7; 8 bases agree with TRBD1. Germline V lookup: CDR1 DFQATT, CDR2 SNEGSKA (reference sequence). The CDR3 length is 12 residues. V lost 6 bases and J lost 5; bases outside the gene matches: 6. CDR3 amino acids: CSADRESNEQYF. In nucleotides, the CDR3 is TGCAGTGCGGACAGGGAGAGCAACGAGCAGTACTTC.

In this sample, this clonotype turned up a few times. The rearrangement links TRBV12-3 or TRBV12-4 to TRBJ2-4; no clear D. With 6 bases removed from V and 4 bases from J, the gap between germline ends came to 7 bases. This CDR3 has 12 residues. The CDR3 nucleotides are TGTGCCAGCAGGGATAGTAAAAACATTCAGTACTTC. Amino acids: CASRDSKNIQYF.

This clonotype has at least ten counts. This chain uses TRBV6-6 with TRBJ2-1, with 11 positions matching TRBD1. CDR3 length: 15 amino acids. Germline values: CDR1 MNHNY, CDR2 SVGAGI (reference sequence). With 0 bases clipped from V and 8 bases from J, the junction kept 3 bases outside the gene matches. The chain's CDR3 is CASSYSGQGVDEQFF. As DNA, the CDR3 is TGTGCCAGCAGTTACTCGGGACAGGGGGTTGATGAGCAGTTCTTC.

The genes are TRBV3-1 and TRBJ2-1; D remains ambiguous. CDR3 length equals 15 residues. V was pared by 3 bases and J by 9 bases, with 18 bases between. Germline V lookup: CDR1 LGHDT, CDR2 YNNKEL (reference sequence). CDR3 loop: CASSHRPDAAGEQFF. CDR3 sequence (DNA): TGTGCCAGCAGCCACCGACCTGACGCGGCCGGTGAGCAGTTCTTC.

This clonotype was seen repeatedly, ten times or more. The gene calls are TRBV4-3 and TRBJ2-1, with TRBD2 as a possible D gene (6 bases). The CDR3 contains 15 residues. Germline assignment: CDR1 LGHNA and CDR2 YSLEER. V was pared by 0 bases and J by 4 bases, with 10 bases between. The CDR3 DNA reads as TGCGCCAGCAGCCAAGATGGGGCGGGATACAATGAGCAGTTCTTC. Amino acids: CASSQDGAGYNEQFF.

In this sample, this clonotype turned up many times. The chain employs TRBV7-9 and TRBJ2-5, with D perhaps given as TRBD1 or TRBD2 (5 bases each). The germline gives CDR1 SEHNR, CDR2 FQNEAQ (reference sequence). The CDR3 is 14 amino acids. Trimming stripped 3 bases from V and 4 bases from J, with 12 bases between. This chain's CDR3 is CASSLTGPPETQYF. DNA for the CDR3: TGTGCCAGCAGCTTGACGGGACCCCCAGAGACCCAGTACTTC.